This is a list of T cell receptor beta chains from one sample in a study of T cell responses to AZD1222 COVID-19 vaccine. The data were produced by immunoSEQ multiplex PCR, yet TCRdb's version contains in-frame clones alone and is incomplete. The table lists about 120,000 clones, 85% to 90% of them singletons. The sample was peripheral blood, taken on day 0 of AZD1222 vaccination. The receptors originated from an adult in good health. Both conserved end residues are part of each CDR3. D genes are given only for firm matches. Clone size is stated in some rows and not others, as once, few, many or a class when expanded.

V: TRBV13; size: .; J: TRBJ1-3; D: .; DNA: TGTGCCAGCAGACCCCCGTCGGGAAACACCATATATTTT; CDR3: CASRPPSGNTIYF
V: TRBV3-1/TRBV3-2; size: .; J: TRBJ2-7; D: .; DNA: TGTGCCAGTAGGGGCCTCTACGAGCAGTACTTC; CDR3: CASRGLYEQYF
V: TRBV7-9; size: .; J: TRBJ2-7; D: .; DNA: TGTGCCAGCAGTCCCCCGGGTCGGCCCATGCTCGAGCAGTACTTC; CDR3: CASSPPGRPMLEQYF
V: TRBV19; size: .; J: TRBJ2-5; D: TRBD1; DNA: TGTGCCAGTAGCCCCTGGGATGGGACAGATCAAGAGACCCAGTACTTC; CDR3: CASSPWDGTDQETQYF
V: TRBV3-1/TRBV3-2; size: .; J: TRBJ2-3; D: .; DNA: TGTGCCAGCAGCCAGATGGTGGAGGCAGATACGCAGTATTTT; CDR3: CASSQMVEADTQYF
V: TRBV27; size: .; J: TRBJ2-7; D: .; DNA: TGTGCCAGCACCCCGCGACACCTGTTCTCCTACGAGCAGTACTTC; CDR3: CASTPRHLFSYEQYF
V: TRBV27; size: once; J: TRBJ2-1; D: .; DNA: TGTGCCAGCAGTTCGACAGCCTACAATGAGCAGTTCTTC; CDR3: CASSSTAYNEQFF
V: TRBV5-1; size: .; J: TRBJ1-1; D: TRBD1; DNA: TGCGCCAGCAGCTTGGGAGCGACAGGGGCCAGCGGAGCTTTCTTT; CDR3: CASSLGATGASGAFF
V: TRBV9; size: .; J: TRBJ1-4; D: .; DNA: TGTGCCAGCAGCGTAGCGCAGGCCCAGCCAAATGAAAAACTGTTTTTT; CDR3: CASSVAQAQPNEKLFF
V: TRBV7-9; size: once; J: TRBJ2-1; D: TRBD1; DNA: TGTGCCAGCAGCTTGTGGACAGGGGTCCACAATGAGCAGTTCTTC; CDR3: CASSLWTGVHNEQFF
V: TRBV11-1; size: .; J: TRBJ1-2; D: .; DNA: TGTGCCAGCAGCTTAGTTCTGGGGGAAGGCTACACCTTC; CDR3: CASSLVLGEGYTF
V: TRBV27; size: .; J: TRBJ1-1; D: .; DNA: TGTGCCAGCAGTTTAACCCCAGGATTAGGGGCCTATGAAGCTTTCTTT; CDR3: CASSLTPGLGAYEAFF
V: TRBV29-1; size: .; J: TRBJ2-5; D: .; DNA: TGCAGCGTTGTGGGGATCCAAGAGACCCAGTACTTC; CDR3: CSVVGIQETQYF
V: TRBV19; size: .; J: TRBJ1-1; D: .; DNA: TGTGCCAGTAGAGGATCAAACAGGGTCACTGAAGCTTTCTTT; CDR3: CASRGSNRVTEAFF
V: TRBV30; size: .; J: TRBJ1-4; D: .; DNA: TGTGCCTGGAGTCTACCGGGTCTCAAACCGGGAAAACTGTTTTTT; CDR3: CAWSLPGLKPGKLFF
V: TRBV2; size: .; J: TRBJ1-5; D: .; DNA: TGTGCCAGCAGGTCGGGGGTGGGCAATCAGCCCCAGCATTTT; CDR3: CASRSGVGNQPQHF
V: TRBV7-3; size: .; J: TRBJ1-1; D: .; DNA: TGTGCCAGCAGCTTAAATTCCAGGAGCACTGAAGCTTTCTTT; CDR3: CASSLNSRSTEAFF
V: TRBV11-2; size: once; J: TRBJ2-5; D: TRBD1; DNA: TGTGCCAGCAGCCACAAGACAGGGGGACAAGAGACCCAGTACTTC; CDR3: CASSHKTGGQETQYF
V: TRBV27; size: .; J: TRBJ1-4; D: .; DNA: TGTGCCAGCAGTCCCCCCGAGGTAAAACTGTTTTTT; CDR3: CASSPPEVKLFF
V: TRBV12-3/TRBV12-4; size: .; J: TRBJ1-5; D: TRBD1; DNA: TGTGCCAGCAGCCCAGGGGGTGGGCCCCAGCATTTT; CDR3: CASSPGGGPQHF
V: TRBV6-5; size: .; J: TRBJ1-5; D: .; DNA: TGTGCCAGCAGTTCGACCCAGAGAGCTAGCAATCAGCCCCAGCATTTT; CDR3: CASSSTQRASNQPQHF
V: TRBV28; size: .; J: TRBJ1-4; D: .; DNA: TGTGCCAGCAGTTCGGGACCAGAAAAACTGTTTTTT; CDR3: CASSSGPEKLFF
V: TRBV9; size: .; J: TRBJ1-5; D: .; DNA: TGTGCCAGCAGCGTAGGGCGGGGGGATCAGCCCCAGCATTTT; CDR3: CASSVGRGDQPQHF
V: TRBV6-6; size: .; J: TRBJ1-2; D: .; DNA: TGTGCCAGCAGTCCCCGGTCAGGTGGGGATGGGAACTATGGCTACACCTTC; CDR3: CASSPRSGGDGNYGYTF
V: TRBV7-3; size: .; J: TRBJ2-1; D: .; DNA: TGTGCCAGCAGCTTAGGGCGGGGCTCCTACAATGAGCAGTTCTTC; CDR3: CASSLGRGSYNEQFF
V: TRBV6-5; size: .; J: TRBJ2-7; D: .; DNA: TGTGCCAAAGTTACCTACAGGAGAGGCGAGCAGTACTTC; CDR3: CAKVTYRRGEQYF
V: TRBV3-1/TRBV3-2; size: .; J: TRBJ2-7; D: TRBD2; DNA: TGTGCCAGCAGCCATGAGGGGCTAGCGGCGGTGGGGCAGTACTTC; CDR3: CASSHEGLAAVGQYF
V: TRBV5-1; size: .; J: TRBJ1-1; D: TRBD1; DNA: TGCGCCAGCAGCTTGGGGACAGGGCGAGGGGGTGAAGCTTTCTTT; CDR3: CASSLGTGRGGEAFF
V: TRBV2; size: .; J: TRBJ2-7; D: .; DNA: TGTGCCAGCAGTGAATTTTCGGGTCCCTCCTACGAGCAGTACTTC; CDR3: CASSEFSGPSYEQYF
V: TRBV30; size: once; J: TRBJ2-7; D: .; DNA: TGTGCCTGGAGTGTAGACGGCTACGGGGAGCAGTACTTC; CDR3: CAWSVDGYGEQYF
V: TRBV19; size: .; J: TRBJ2-2; D: TRBD1; DNA: TGTGCCAGTACGGACAGGGGGCAGGCCGGGGAGCTGTTTTTT; CDR3: CASTDRGQAGELFF